This T cell receptor (beta chain) was identified during a study of blood T cell repertoires in COVID-19. The authors' processing: Nucleated cell counts were estimated from reference gene primer amplification. Profiled with immunoSEQ multiplex PCR; TCRdb holds only in-frame clones, not every one. From that table come the V and J calls and clone size; the DNA was used to work out D and trimming. The table lists 200,000 to 250,000 clones, approximately 90% of them singletons, with roughly 0.95% in the top ten. After removal of 5 bases from V and 4 bases from J, the junction contained 5 bases not matched to a gene. Germline V CDR1 and CDR2: LNHDA, SQIVND (reference sequence). This CDR3 spans 14 amino acids.

The chain carries TRBV19 and TRBJ1-3; 7 nucleotides match TRBD1. The sample was PBMCs or T cells enriched from blood (not recorded which). This TCR was recovered from a man aged 50-60 years who had been exposed to COVID-19. In nucleotides, the CDR3 is TGTGCCAGTAGTCGCGACAGGGAAGGAAACACCATATATTTT. Amino acid sequence: CASSRDREGNTIYF.